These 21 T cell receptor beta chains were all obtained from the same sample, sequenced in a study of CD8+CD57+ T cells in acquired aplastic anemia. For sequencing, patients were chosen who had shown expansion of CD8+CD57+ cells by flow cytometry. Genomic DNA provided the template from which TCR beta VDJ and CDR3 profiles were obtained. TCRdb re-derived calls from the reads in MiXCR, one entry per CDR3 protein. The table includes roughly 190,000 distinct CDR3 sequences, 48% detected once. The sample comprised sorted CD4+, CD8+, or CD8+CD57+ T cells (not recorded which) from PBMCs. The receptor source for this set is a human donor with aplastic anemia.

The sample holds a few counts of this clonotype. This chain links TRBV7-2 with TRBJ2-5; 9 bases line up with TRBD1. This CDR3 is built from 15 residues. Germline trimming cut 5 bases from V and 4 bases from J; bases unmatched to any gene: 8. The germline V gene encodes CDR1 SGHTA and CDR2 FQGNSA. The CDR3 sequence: CASSPRTGEGETQYF. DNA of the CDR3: TGTGCCAGCAGCCCGCGGACAGGGGAGGGAGAGACCCAGTACTTC.

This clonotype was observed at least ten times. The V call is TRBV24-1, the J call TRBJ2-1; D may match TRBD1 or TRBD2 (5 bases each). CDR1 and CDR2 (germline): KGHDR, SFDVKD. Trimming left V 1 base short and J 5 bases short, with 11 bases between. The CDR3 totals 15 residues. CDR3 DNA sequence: TGTGCCACCAGTGATTTAAAGAGGGGTGACAATGAGCAGTTCTTC. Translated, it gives CATSDLKRGDNEQFF.

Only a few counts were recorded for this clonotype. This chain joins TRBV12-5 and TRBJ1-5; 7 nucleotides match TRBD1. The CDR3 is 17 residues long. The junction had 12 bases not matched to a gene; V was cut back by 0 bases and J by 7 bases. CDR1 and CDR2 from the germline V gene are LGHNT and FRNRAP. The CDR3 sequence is CASGLVLDRDGEQPQHF. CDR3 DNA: TGTGCTAGTGGTTTGGTACTCGACAGGGATGGAGAACAGCCCCAGCATTTT.

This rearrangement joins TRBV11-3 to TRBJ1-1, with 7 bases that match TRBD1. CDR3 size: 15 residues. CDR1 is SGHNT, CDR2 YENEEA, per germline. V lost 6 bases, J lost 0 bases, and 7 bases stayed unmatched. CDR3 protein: CASSPRQGLNTEAFF. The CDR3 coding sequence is TGTGCCAGCAGTCCCCGACAGGGATTGAACACTGAAGCTTTCTTT.

The CDR3 nucleotides read TGTGCCAGCAGCGTAGCTCCCGGACCGAACACTGAAGCTTTCTTT. Translation gives CASSVAPGPNTEAFF. The chain links TRBV9 to TRBJ1-1, with D unresolved. V was clipped by 0 bases and J by 1 base, with 10 bases between them. There are 15 residues in the CDR3. Germline values: CDR1 SGDLS, CDR2 YYNGEE.

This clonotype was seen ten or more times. DNA of the CDR3: TGTGCCAGCTCACCACAAGAGCCGGAGACGCCATACTTC. Translating it yields CASSPQEPETPYF. The chain uses TRBV18 and TRBJ2-7; D gene unclear. The CDR3 is 13 amino acids. Germline loops: CDR1 KGHSH, CDR2 LQKENI. V shed 1 base and J shed 13 bases, with 17 bases lying between them.

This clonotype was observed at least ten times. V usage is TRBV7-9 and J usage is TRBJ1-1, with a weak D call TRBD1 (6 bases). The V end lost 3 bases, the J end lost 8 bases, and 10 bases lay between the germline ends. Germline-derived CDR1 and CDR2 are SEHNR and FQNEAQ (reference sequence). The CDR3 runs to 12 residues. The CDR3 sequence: CASSFGQPEAFF. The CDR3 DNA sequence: TGTGCCAGCAGCTTTGGACAGCCCGAAGCTTTCTTT.

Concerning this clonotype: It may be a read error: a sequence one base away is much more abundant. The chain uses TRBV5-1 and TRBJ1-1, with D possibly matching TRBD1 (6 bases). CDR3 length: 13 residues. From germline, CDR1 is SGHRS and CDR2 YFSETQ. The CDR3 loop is CVSSLGQNTEAFF. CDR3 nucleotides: TGCGTCAGCAGCTTGGGACAGAACACTGAAGCTTTCTTT.

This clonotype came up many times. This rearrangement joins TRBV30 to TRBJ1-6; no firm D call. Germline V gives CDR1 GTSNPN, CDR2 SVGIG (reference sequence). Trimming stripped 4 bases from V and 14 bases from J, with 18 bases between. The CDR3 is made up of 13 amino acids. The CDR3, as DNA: TGTGCCTGGAAAGAGTCAGGTAGATCCACCCTCCACTTT. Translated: CAWKESGRSTLHF.

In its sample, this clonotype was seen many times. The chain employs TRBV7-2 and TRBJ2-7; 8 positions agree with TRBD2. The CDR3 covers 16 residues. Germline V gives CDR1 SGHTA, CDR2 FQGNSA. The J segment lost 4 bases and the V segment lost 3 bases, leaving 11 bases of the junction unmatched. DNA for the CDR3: TGTGCCAGCAGCTTGGGCCAAAGCGGGAGTAGGTACGAGCAGTACTTC. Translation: CASSLGQSGSRYEQYF.

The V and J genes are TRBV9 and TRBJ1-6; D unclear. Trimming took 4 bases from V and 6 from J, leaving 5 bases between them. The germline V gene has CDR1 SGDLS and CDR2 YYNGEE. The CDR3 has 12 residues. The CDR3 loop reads CASSHSNSPLHF. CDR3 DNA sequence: TGTGCCAGCAGCCACTCTAATTCACCCCTCCACTTT.

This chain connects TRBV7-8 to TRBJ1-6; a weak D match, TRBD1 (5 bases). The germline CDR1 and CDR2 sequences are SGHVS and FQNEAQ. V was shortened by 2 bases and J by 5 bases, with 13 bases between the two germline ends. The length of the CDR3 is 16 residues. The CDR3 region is CASSLSRSRDNSPLHF. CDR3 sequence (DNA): TGTGCCAGCAGCTTAAGCCGGAGCAGGGATAATTCACCCCTCCACTTT.

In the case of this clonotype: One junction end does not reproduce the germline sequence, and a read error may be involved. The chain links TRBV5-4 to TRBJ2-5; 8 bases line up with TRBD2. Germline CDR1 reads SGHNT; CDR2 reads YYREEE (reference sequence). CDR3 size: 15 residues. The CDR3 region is CASSLVLAGQDTQYF. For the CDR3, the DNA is TGTGCCAGCAGCTTGGTCTTAGCGGGGCAAGATACCCAGTACTTC.

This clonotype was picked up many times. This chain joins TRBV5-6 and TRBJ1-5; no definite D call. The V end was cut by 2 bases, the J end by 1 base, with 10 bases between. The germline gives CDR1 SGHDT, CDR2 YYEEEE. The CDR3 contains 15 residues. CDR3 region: CASSFQDDSNQPQHF. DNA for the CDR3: TGTGCCAGCAGCTTCCAGGACGACAGCAATCAGCCCCAGCATTTT.

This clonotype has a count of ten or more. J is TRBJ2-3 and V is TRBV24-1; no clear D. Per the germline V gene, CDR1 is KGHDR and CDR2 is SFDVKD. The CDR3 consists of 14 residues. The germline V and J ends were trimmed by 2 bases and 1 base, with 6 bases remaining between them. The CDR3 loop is CATSDSSGTDTQYF. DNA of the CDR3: TGTGCCACCAGTGATTCTTCGGGCACAGATACGCAGTATTTT.

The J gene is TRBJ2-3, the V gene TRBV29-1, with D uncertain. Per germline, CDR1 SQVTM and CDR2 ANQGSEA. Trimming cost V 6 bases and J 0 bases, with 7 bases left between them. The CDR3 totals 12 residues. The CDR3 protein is CSVETSTDTQYF. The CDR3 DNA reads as TGCAGCGTCGAAACCAGCACAGATACGCAGTATTTT.

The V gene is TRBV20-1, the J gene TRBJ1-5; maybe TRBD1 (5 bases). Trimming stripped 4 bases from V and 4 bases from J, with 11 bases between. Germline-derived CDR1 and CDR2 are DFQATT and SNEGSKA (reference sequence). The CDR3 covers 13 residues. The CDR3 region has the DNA TGCAGTGCTACACAGGAGTTTAATCAGCCCCAGCATTTT. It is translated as CSATQEFNQPQHF.

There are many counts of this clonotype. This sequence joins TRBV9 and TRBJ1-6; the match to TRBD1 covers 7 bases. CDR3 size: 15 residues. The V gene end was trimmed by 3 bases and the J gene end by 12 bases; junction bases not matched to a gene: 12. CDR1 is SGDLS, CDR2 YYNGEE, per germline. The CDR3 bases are TGTGCCAGCAGCGAGTCAACAGATCAGGGGGGACCCCTCCACTTT. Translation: CASSESTDQGGPLHF.

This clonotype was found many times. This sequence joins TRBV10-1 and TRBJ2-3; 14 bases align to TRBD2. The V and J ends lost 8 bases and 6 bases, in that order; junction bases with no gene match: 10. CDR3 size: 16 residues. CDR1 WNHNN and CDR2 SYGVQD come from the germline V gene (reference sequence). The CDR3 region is CASGQGLAGVRDTQYF. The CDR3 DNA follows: TGCGCCAGCGGCCAGGGACTAGCGGGAGTTCGTGATACGCAGTATTTT.

CDR3 amino acids: CATSRRFRGASFNEQFF. In DNA, the CDR3 is TGTGCCACCAGCAGACGCTTTCGTGGGGCCTCGTTCAATGAGCAGTTCTTC. The chain uses TRBV15 and TRBJ2-1; D is possibly TRBD1 (5 bases). Germline CDR1 is LNHNV and CDR2 is YYDKDF (reference sequence). The CDR3 sequence is 17 residues long. Trimming removed 2 bases from V and 6 bases from J, with 20 bases in between.

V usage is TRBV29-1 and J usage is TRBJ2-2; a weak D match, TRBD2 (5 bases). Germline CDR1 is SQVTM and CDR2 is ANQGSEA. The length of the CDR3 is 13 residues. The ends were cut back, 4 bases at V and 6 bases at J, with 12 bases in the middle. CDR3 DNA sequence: TGCAGCGTTGTGATCCTCGGGGCCGGGGAGCTGTTTTTT. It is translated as CSVVILGAGELFF.